These 9 T cell receptor beta chains were all obtained from the same sample, sequenced in a study of CD8 T cells in Susac syndrome. Random hexamers were used to reverse transcribe an amount of 0.5 to 1 ug RNA. TCRdb reanalysed the immunoSEQ multiplex PCR reads using MiXCR and keeps one entry per CDR3 protein. The sample holds around 180,000 distinct CDR3 sequences, approximately 95% seen once. The sample comprised CD4+ T cells from PBMCs. These receptors all come from a human donor with multiple sclerosis.

The genes are TRBV20-1 and TRBJ1-5, with D possibly being TRBD1 (5 bases). Trimming cost V 3 bases and J 4 bases, with 10 bases left between them. Germline values: CDR1 DFQATT, CDR2 SNEGSKA (reference sequence). The CDR3 is made up of 13 amino acids. The CDR3 here is CSASPPGNQPQHF. DNA of the CDR3: TGCAGTGCTAGCCCACCAGGGAATCAGCCCCAGCATTTT.

The chain has TRBV29-1 and TRBJ2-7; D is uncertain. V gave up 0 bases and J gave up 5 bases, with 11 bases separating them. Germline V CDR1 and CDR2: SQVTM, ANQGSEA. This CDR3 has 13 amino acids. Here the CDR3 DNA reads TGCAGCGTTGAAGACCTTGTCGGAGACGAGCAGTACTTC. Translated, it gives CSVEDLVGDEQYF.

The rearrangement links TRBV7-2 to TRBJ2-5, with D possibly being TRBD1 or TRBD2 (5 bases each). V gave up 5 bases and J gave up 4 bases, with 17 bases separating them. The CDR3 runs to 15 residues. Germline V gives CDR1 SGHTA, CDR2 FQGNSA. The CDR3 spells CASSPSFRGRETQYF. For the CDR3, the DNA is TGTGCCAGCAGCCCTTCGTTTCGGGGCCGAGAGACCCAGTACTTC.

The chain carries TRBV4-3 and TRBJ1-2; TRBD1 aligns across 7 bases. CDR1 and CDR2 from the germline V gene are LGHNA and YSLEER. The CDR3 extends over 15 amino acids. V dropped 7 bases and J dropped 5; count of bases not matched to a gene: 13. As DNA, the CDR3 is TGCGCCAGCACCGAAACAGAAAGACAGGGATATGGCTACACCTTC. This gives the protein CASTETERQGYGYTF.

The chain combines TRBV20-1 with TRBJ1-1; 7 bases align to TRBD1. Trimming removed 0 bases from V and 9 bases from J; junction bases left unmatched: 10. The germline CDR1 and CDR2 sequences are DFQATT and SNEGSKA (reference sequence). The CDR3 contains 14 residues. CDR3 nucleotides: TGCAGTGCTAGAGACCGGACAGGTTCACCCCAAGCTTTCTTT. Its translation: CSARDRTGSPQAFF.

This chain joins TRBV5-6 and TRBJ2-2; D is perhaps TRBD1 or TRBD2 (5 bases each). The CDR3 contains 17 residues. Germline-derived CDR1 and CDR2 are SGHDT and YYEEEE. V lost 1 base, J lost 5 bases, and 18 bases lay in between. CDR3 protein: CASSLRQGDPWTGELFF. The CDR3 DNA follows: TGTGCCAGCAGCTTGCGTCAGGGAGACCCGTGGACCGGGGAGCTGTTTTTT.

Here the CDR3 DNA reads TGTGCCAGCAGTTTAAGACTAGCGGGAGCATGGAGGGCAGATACGCAGTATTTT. Its translation: CASSLRLAGAWRADTQYF. The chain carries TRBV28 and TRBJ2-3; 12 bases fit TRBD2. Looked up from germline, CDR1 is MDHEN and CDR2 is SYDVKM. The CDR3 covers 18 residues. The V segment lost 2 bases and the J segment 4 bases; nucleotides outside the gene matches: 10.

This chain uses TRBV11-1 with TRBJ2-6; weak D call: TRBD1 (5 bases). From germline, CDR1 is SGHAT and CDR2 FQDESV (reference sequence). The CDR3 extends over 15 amino acids. Deletions cut 2 bases from V and 3 bases from J, with 8 bases between. CDR3 nucleotides: TGTGCCAGCAGCTTAAGGGGTTTTGGGGCCAACGTCCTGACTTTC. Its protein product is CASSLRGFGANVLTF. The full variable domain, completed using reference TRBV11-1 and TRBJ2-6, is EAEVAQSPRYKITEKSQAVAFWCDPISGHATLYWYRQILGQGPELLVQFQDESVVDDSQLPKDRFSAERLKGVDSTLKIQPAELGDSAMYLCASSLRGFGANVLTFGAGSRLTVL.

The chain has TRBV5-1 and TRBJ1-1; 7 positions agree with TRBD1. The V and J ends lost 4 bases and 7 bases, in that order; junction bases with no gene match: 13. Germline CDR1 and CDR2: SGHRS and YFSETQ. The CDR3 covers 15 residues. In DNA, the CDR3 is TGCGCCAGCAGCCCAGCGGAAACAGGGGTCCATGAAGCTTTCTTT. Its protein product is CASSPAETGVHEAFF.